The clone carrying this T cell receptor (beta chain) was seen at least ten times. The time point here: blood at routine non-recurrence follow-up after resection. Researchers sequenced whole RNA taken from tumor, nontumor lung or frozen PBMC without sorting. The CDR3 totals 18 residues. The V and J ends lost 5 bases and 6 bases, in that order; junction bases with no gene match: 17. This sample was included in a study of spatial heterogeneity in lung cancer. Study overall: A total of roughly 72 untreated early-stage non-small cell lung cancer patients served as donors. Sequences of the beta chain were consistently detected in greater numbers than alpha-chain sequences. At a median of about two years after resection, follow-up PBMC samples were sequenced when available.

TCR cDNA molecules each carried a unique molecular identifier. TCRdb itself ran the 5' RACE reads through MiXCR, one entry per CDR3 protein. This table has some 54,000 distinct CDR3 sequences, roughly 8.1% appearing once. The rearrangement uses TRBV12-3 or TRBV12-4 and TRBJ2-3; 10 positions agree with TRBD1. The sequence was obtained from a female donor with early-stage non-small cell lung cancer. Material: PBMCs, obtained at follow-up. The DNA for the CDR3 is TGTGCCAGCAGTGGCCAACTCCGGGACAGGGGAGTTCGGGATACGCAGTATTTT. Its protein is CASSGQLRDRGVRDTQYF.